This is a list of T cell receptor beta chains from one sample in a study of shared clonotypes between healthy human individuals. Clones were sequenced by immunoSEQ multiplex PCR, and TCRdb holds only the in-frame ones, with some missing. Among approximately 2.5 million clones listed, 93% were seen once. The sequencing input was naive CD4+ T cells from PBMCs. The receptors derive from a man between 18 and 29 years old in good health. Some clones in this sample may be carry-over from other donors' samples. Both conserved end residues are part of each CDR3. A D gene is named only where the DNA matches it firmly. Rows may omit the clone size; those that give it use once, few, many or a size class.

clone size: .; J gene: TRBJ1-1; V gene: TRBV9; D gene: TRBD1; CDR3 protein: CASSPRTGRNTEAFF; CDR3 DNA: TGTGCCAGCAGCCCCCGGACAGGAAGAAACACTGAAGCTTTCTTT
clone size: .; J gene: TRBJ2-3; V gene: TRBV28; D gene: .; CDR3 protein: CATLDGVGADTQYF; CDR3 DNA: TGTGCCACCCTCGACGGAGTAGGGGCAGATACGCAGTATTTT
clone size: .; J gene: TRBJ2-2; V gene: TRBV6-5; D gene: TRBD1; CDR3 protein: CATLHTGDTGELFF; CDR3 DNA: TGTGCCACGCTCCATACAGGGGACACCGGGGAGCTGTTTTTT
clone size: .; J gene: TRBJ1-2; V gene: TRBV30; D gene: .; CDR3 protein: CAWRVPIRGHYGYTF; CDR3 DNA: TGTGCCTGGAGGGTACCCATCAGGGGCCACTATGGCTACACCTTC
clone size: .; J gene: TRBJ2-7; V gene: TRBV5-1; D gene: .; CDR3 protein: CASSLGLVTYEQYF; CDR3 DNA: TGCGCCAGCAGCTTGGGACTAGTAACCTACGAGCAGTACTTC
clone size: .; J gene: TRBJ1-2; V gene: TRBV7-9; D gene: .; CDR3 protein: CASSFTRGGIYGYTF; CDR3 DNA: TGTGCCAGCAGCTTCACTAGGGGAGGAATCTATGGCTACACCTTC
clone size: once; J gene: TRBJ2-5; V gene: TRBV28; D gene: .; CDR3 protein: CASSHRVIQETQYF; CDR3 DNA: TGTGCCAGCAGCCACAGGGTGATCCAAGAGACCCAGTACTTC
clone size: .; J gene: TRBJ2-1; V gene: TRBV7-9; D gene: .; CDR3 protein: CASRPPLALSYNEQFF; CDR3 DNA: TGTGCCAGCAGGCCGCCTCTAGCTCTCTCCTACAATGAGCAGTTCTTC
clone size: few; J gene: TRBJ1-2; V gene: TRBV28; D gene: TRBD1; CDR3 protein: CASSLGTAGYGYTF; CDR3 DNA: TGTGCCAGCAGTCTGGGGACAGCGGGCTATGGCTACACCTTC
clone size: once; J gene: TRBJ1-5; V gene: TRBV6-1; D gene: TRBD1; CDR3 protein: CASSARQGQQNQPQHF; CDR3 DNA: TGTGCCAGCAGTGCGCGACAGGGTCAGCAGAATCAGCCCCAGCATTTT
clone size: once; J gene: TRBJ2-7; V gene: TRBV6-6; D gene: .; CDR3 protein: CASSYSFLRGDEQYF; CDR3 DNA: TGTGCCAGCAGTTACTCGTTTCTTCGAGGGGACGAGCAGTACTTC
clone size: .; J gene: TRBJ2-3; V gene: TRBV4-1; D gene: .; CDR3 protein: CASSQGNSGSTDTQYF; CDR3 DNA: TGCGCCAGCAGCCAAGGGAATAGCGGATCCACAGATACGCAGTATTTT
clone size: .; J gene: TRBJ2-7; V gene: TRBV7-2; D gene: TRBD2; CDR3 protein: CASSLGGAGAYEQYF; CDR3 DNA: TGTGCCAGCAGCTTAGGAGGAGCGGGGGCCTACGAGCAGTACTTC
clone size: once; J gene: TRBJ1-3; V gene: TRBV19; D gene: .; CDR3 protein: CASREWRSGNTIYF; CDR3 DNA: TGTGCCAGTAGGGAATGGCGCTCTGGAAACACCATATATTTT
clone size: .; J gene: TRBJ2-5; V gene: TRBV27; D gene: TRBD2; CDR3 protein: CASRKGLAVRETQYF; CDR3 DNA: TGTGCCAGCAGAAAGGGACTAGCTGTGCGGGAGACCCAGTACTTC
clone size: .; J gene: TRBJ2-5; V gene: TRBV10-3; D gene: .; CDR3 protein: CAISSGQVGETQYF; CDR3 DNA: TGTGCCATCAGTTCCGGCCAGGTTGGGGAGACCCAGTACTTC
clone size: .; J gene: TRBJ2-1; V gene: TRBV5-4; D gene: .; CDR3 protein: CASSPRTAGEQFF; CDR3 DNA: TGTGCCAGCAGCCCCCGGACAGCGGGTGAGCAGTTCTTC